The 15 T cell receptor beta chains presented below share a single source sample, sequenced in a study of blood T cell repertoires in COVID-19. Sequenced by immunoSEQ multiplex PCR; TCRdb stores in-frame clones only, minus some. The sample consists of approximately 120,000 clones, approximately 80% of them appearing once. Sequenced input: peripheral blood. All receptors come from a man aged 35-49 years with active or convalescent COVID-19.

The rearrangement links TRBV7-9 to TRBJ2-6, with unresolved D. CDR1 is SEHNR and CDR2 is FQNEAQ in the germline V gene (reference sequence). The CDR3 length is 17 residues. V was pared by 10 bases and J by 0 bases, with 19 bases between. This CDR3 is CATPSTPANSGANVLTF. DNA for the CDR3: TGTGCCACCCCTTCGACACCGGCAAACTCTGGGGCCAACGTCCTGACTTTC.

The rearrangement uses TRBV27 and TRBJ1-5; D possibly corresponds to TRBD1 (5 bases). The CDR3 covers 13 residues. CDR1 is MNHEY and CDR2 is SMNVEV in the germline V gene (reference sequence). V was shortened by 5 bases and J by 8 bases, with 13 bases between the two germline ends. The CDR3 nucleotides read TGTGCCAGCAGTAAGGGGTCTATTAAGCCCCAGCATTTT. Its protein product is CASSKGSIKPQHF.

The chain combines TRBV3-1 (or the pseudogene TRBV3-2) with TRBJ1-2; 9 bases align to TRBD1. Germline CDR1 and CDR2: LGHDT and YNNKEL (reference sequence). This CDR3 is 15 amino acids long. The V and J ends lost 4 bases and 4 bases, in that order; junction bases with no gene match: 7. The CDR3 spells CASSRNRGRGYGYTF. In nucleotides, the CDR3 is TGTGCCAGCAGCCGGAACAGGGGGCGCGGCTATGGCTACACCTTC.

V and J are TRBV19 and TRBJ1-5; tentatively, D is TRBD1 (6 bases). V was clipped by 10 bases and J by 4 bases, with 26 bases between them. The CDR3 contains 17 residues. The germline V gene encodes CDR1 LNHDA and CDR2 SQIVND (reference sequence). The CDR3 DNA follows: TGTGCCACGCGTTTGCTGACAGGAACCTTGGGGAATCAGCCCCAGCATTTT. It encodes CATRLLTGTLGNQPQHF.

This clone was detected only a few times. This chain joins TRBV7-8 and TRBJ1-1; weak D call: TRBD1 (6 bases). This CDR3 comprises 13 residues. Trimming shortened V by 3 bases and J by 4 bases, and 9 bases separated the two germline ends. Germline loops: CDR1 SGHVS, CDR2 FQNEAQ. CDR3 DNA: TGTGCCAGCAGCTTCGGACAGTTCACTGAAGCTTTCTTT. It specifies CASSFGQFTEAFF.

The chain joins TRBV28 to TRBJ1-2; D uncertain. Trimming shortened V by 1 base and J by 8 bases, and 11 bases separated the two germline ends. The CDR3 consists of 13 residues. Germline CDR1 MDHEN, CDR2 SYDVKM. CDR3 protein: CASSLSPRVGYTF. The CDR3 DNA sequence: TGTGCCAGCAGTTTATCCCCTCGGGTGGGCTACACCTTC.

V is TRBV7-9 and J is TRBJ1-6; a weak D match, TRBD1 (5 bases). This CDR3 spans 13 amino acids. The V end was cut by 0 bases, the J end by 16 bases, with 13 bases between. Looked up from germline, CDR1 is SEHNR and CDR2 is FQNEAQ (reference sequence). The CDR3 reads CASSLARNGHLHF. The DNA of the CDR3 is TGTGCCAGCAGCTTAGCAAGAAATGGACATCTCCACTTT.

V and J are TRBV11-2 and TRBJ2-6; no clear D. Germline V lookup: CDR1 SGHAT, CDR2 FQNNGV. V was pared by 0 bases and J by 4 bases, with 7 bases between. The CDR3 runs 15 residues. This CDR3 is CASSLDRSGANVLTF. For the CDR3, the DNA is TGTGCCAGCAGCTTAGACAGGTCCGGGGCCAACGTCCTGACTTTC. The variable domain in full, completed from reference TRBV11-2 and TRBJ2-6, reads EAGVAQSPRYKIIEKRQSVAFWCNPISGHATLYWYQQILGQGPKLLIQFQNNGVVDDSQLPKDRFSAERLKGVDSTLKIQPAKLEDSAVYLCASSLDRSGANVLTFGAGSRLTVL.

This clone showed up just once. V and J are TRBV24-1 and TRBJ1-2; 7 bases match TRBD1. The CDR3 spans 14 residues. After removal of 11 bases from V and 0 bases from J, the junction contained 8 bases not matched to a gene. Germline V gene data show CDR1 as KGHDR and CDR2 as SFDVKD. The CDR3 DNA reads as TGTGCCATCGGACAGGATTCTTCTAACTATGGCTACACCTTC. It is translated as CAIGQDSSNYGYTF.

The chain uses TRBV11-2 and TRBJ1-4; D gene uncertain. Germline V gene sequence: CDR1 SGHAT, CDR2 FQNNGV. The CDR3 runs 16 residues. With 4 bases removed from V and 7 bases from J, the gap between germline ends came to 19 bases. The CDR3 region has the DNA TGTGCCAGCAGCTCCCGGCCCCGGGGTATTTTTGAAAAACTGTTTTTT. Its translation is CASSSRPRGIFEKLFF.

The chain combines TRBV7-6 with TRBJ2-5, with D hard to call. Trimming stripped 5 bases from V and 1 base from J, with 5 bases between. The CDR3 runs 12 residues. Germline-derived CDR1 and CDR2 are SGHVS and FNYEAQ. Here the CDR3 reads CASSRAQETQYF. Written as DNA, the CDR3 is TGTGCCAGCAGCCGAGCCCAAGAGACCCAGTACTTC.

V is TRBV20-1 and J is TRBJ1-1, with no clear D. CDR3 size: 11 residues. The germline V and J ends were trimmed by 2 bases and 4 bases, with 5 bases remaining between them. Germline V gene lookup returns CDR1 DFQATT and CDR2 SNEGSKA (reference sequence). Here the CDR3 reads CSARSVTEAFF. The CDR3 DNA follows: TGCAGTGCTAGAAGCGTCACTGAAGCTTTCTTT.

The V and J genes are TRBV28 and TRBJ1-6, with a possible D match to TRBD1 (6 bases). This CDR3 comprises 13 residues. CDR1 and CDR2 (germline): MDHEN, SYDVKM. Trimming pared 4 bases from V and 9 bases from J, leaving 10 bases between. CDR3 in DNA: TGTGCCAGCAGTTCAGGGGACGGTTCACCCCTCCACTTT. Amino acids: CASSSGDGSPLHF. The full variable domain, in which reference TRBV28 and TRBJ1-6 provide the parts outside the CDR3, is DVKVTQSSRYLVKRTGEKVFLECVQDMDHENMFWYRQDPGLGLRLIYFSYDVKMKEKGDIPEGYSVSREKKERFSLILESASTNQTSMYLCASSSGDGSPLHFGNGTRLTVT.

The table lists this clone with a count of one. The chain couples TRBV30 to TRBJ1-5; 9 positions agree with TRBD1. The junction had 6 bases not matched to a gene; V was cut back by 3 bases and J by 6 bases. The CDR3 consists of 14 residues. CDR1 GTSNPN and CDR2 SVGIG come from the germline V gene (reference sequence). The CDR3 DNA reads as TGTGCCTGGAGGCAACAGGGGGCTTCTCAGCCCCAGCATTTT. Protein sequence: CAWRQQGASQPQHF.

The CDR3 coding sequence is TGTGCCTGGAGTGTACTAGAGACGGACTATGGCTACACCTTC. Encoded protein: CAWSVLETDYGYTF. The genes are TRBV30 and TRBJ1-2; D is uncertain. This CDR3 spans 14 amino acids. The V and J ends lost 0 bases and 3 bases respectively, with 11 bases between them. In germline, CDR1 is GTSNPN, CDR2 SVGIG (reference sequence).